The TCR beta chain under discussion was sequenced for a study of glioma-infiltrating T cells. Amplification of TCR alpha and beta CDR3 regions from RNA used iRepertoire nested multiplex PCR. For one-step reverse transcription and amplification, 100-400 ng of tissue mRNA or PBMC total RNA was used. Via MiXCR, TCRdb re-called the multiplex PCR reads, giving one row per CDR3 protein. The sample records 95,000 to 110,000 distinct CDR3 sequences, 25% to 35% being singletons. This clonotype was recorded many times. The V gene lost 6 bases and the J gene lost 2 bases, with 5 bases spanning the gap. CDR1 is MDHEN, CDR2 SYDVKM, per germline. This CDR3 region has 11 residues.

The gene calls are TRBV28 and TRBJ2-7, with D uncertain. The TCR was taken from a human donor with low-grade glioma or glioblastoma, undergoing nonglioma brain surgery, or in good health (not recorded which). The material sequenced was glioma tissue, nonneoplastic brain tissue, or PBMCs (not recorded which). In DNA, the CDR3 is TGTGCCAGCAGAACTACCTACGAGCAGTACTTC. Translated: CASRTTYEQYF.